The 11 T cell receptor beta chains below come from one sample, sequenced in a study of blood T cell repertoires in COVID-19. This table comes from immunoSEQ multiplex PCR, and its TCRdb copy is limited to in-frame clones, with some not included. The repertoire holds 150,000 to 200,000 clones, with roughly 79% as singletons. Material: peripheral blood. The receptors here all came from a woman of 80 years or more with COVID-19, enrolled during active disease.

The chain links TRBV7-2 to TRBJ1-1; 7 bases are shared with TRBD1. V lost 1 base and J lost 0; bases outside the gene matches: 5. CDR1 SGHTA and CDR2 FQGNSA come from the germline V gene. CDR3 length: 16 amino acids. CDR3 sequence reads: CASSLGTGLMNTEAFF. CDR3 coding DNA: TGTGCCAGCAGCTTAGGGACAGGCCTAATGAACACTGAAGCTTTCTTT.

V usage is TRBV11-2 and J usage is TRBJ1-6; D remains ambiguous. The germline CDR1 and CDR2 sequences are SGHAT and FQNNGV. This CDR3 contains 15 residues. V was clipped by 2 bases and J by 1 base, with 6 bases between them. CDR3 DNA: TGTGCCAGCAGCTTAATGAGTTCCTATAATTCACCCCTCCACTTT. It translates to CASSLMSSYNSPLHF.

V is TRBV2 and J is TRBJ2-1; 7 bases line up with TRBD1. The CDR3 contains 15 residues. Germline V gene sequence: CDR1 SNHLY, CDR2 FYNNEI. J was trimmed by 3 bases and V by 4 bases; bases with no gene match: 6. CDR3 bases: TGTGCCAGCAGTGTCGCCGGGACAGTCTACAATGAGCAGTTCTTC. The encoded protein is CASSVAGTVYNEQFF.

The chain is built from TRBV29-1 and TRBJ2-5, with 7 bases matching TRBD1. The CDR3 has 13 residues. V trimming: 4 bases; J trimming: 4 bases; junction bases outside the gene matches: 6. CDR1 is SQVTM, CDR2 ANQGSEA, per germline. This CDR3 reads CSVADRALETQYF. CDR3 bases: TGCAGCGTTGCAGACAGGGCGCTAGAGACCCAGTACTTC.

The rearrangement joins TRBV7-2 to TRBJ2-5; tentative D call: TRBD2 (6 bases). This CDR3 has 13 residues. The V and J ends lost 3 bases and 2 bases respectively, with 7 bases between them. Per germline, CDR1 SGHTA and CDR2 FQGNSA. The DNA of the CDR3 is TGTGCCAGCAGCTTCGGAGGGCAAGAGACCCAGTACTTC. Amino acid sequence: CASSFGGQETQYF.

The chain recombines TRBV20-1 with TRBJ1-4; D remains ambiguous. The CDR3 sequence is 11 residues long. Between the trimmed V and J ends, which lost 3 bases and 10 bases, there was a span of 9 bases. CDR1 is DFQATT, CDR2 SNEGSKA, per germline (reference sequence). Here the CDR3 reads CSASSVGKLFF. CDR3 coding DNA: TGCAGTGCTAGTAGCGTCGGAAAACTGTTTTTT.

The J gene is TRBJ2-2, the V gene TRBV15; D unclear. Trimming took 1 base from V and 6 from J, leaving 12 bases between them. Germline V gene sequence: CDR1 LNHNV, CDR2 YYDKDF (reference sequence). The CDR3 sequence is 15 residues long. CDR3 protein: CATSRVDFSAGELFF. CDR3 sequence (DNA): TGTGCCACCAGCAGAGTTGACTTTTCCGCCGGGGAGCTGTTTTTT.

The V gene is TRBV19, the J gene TRBJ1-6; the match to TRBD1 covers 7 bases. Germline V lookup: CDR1 LNHDA, CDR2 SQIVND (reference sequence). The ends lost 6 bases at V and 10 bases at J; junction bases unmatched: 9. The CDR3 has 14 amino acids. The CDR3 spells CASSSATGRSPLHF. The CDR3 bases are TGTGCCAGTAGCAGTGCGACAGGGAGATCACCCCTCCACTTT.

The sample holds one count of this clone. The chain employs TRBV6-5 and TRBJ1-1; 9 nucleotides align to TRBD1. CDR1 MNHEY and CDR2 SVGAGI come from the germline V gene. The CDR3 contains 14 residues. Losses at the gene ends were 5 bases for V and 6 bases for J; bases not matched to a gene: 7. The CDR3 here is CASSKNRGLSEAFF. CDR3 nucleotide sequence: TGTGCCAGCAGTAAAAACAGGGGGCTTTCTGAAGCTTTCTTT.

The chain employs TRBV19 and TRBJ1-5; perhaps TRBD1 as D (5 bases). This CDR3 is 16 amino acids long. V lost 4 bases and J lost 3, with 16 bases in between. In germline, CDR1 is LNHDA, CDR2 SQIVND (reference sequence). Here the CDR3 reads CASSRGSGLINQPQHF. In DNA, the CDR3 is TGTGCCAGTAGTAGGGGCTCGGGACTGATCAATCAGCCCCAGCATTTT.

This clone was seen just once. This chain connects TRBV19 to TRBJ2-4; no clear D gene. The CDR3 loop spans 15 amino acids. V was trimmed by 6 bases and J by 2 bases, leaving 14 bases between them. The germline CDR1 and CDR2 sequences are LNHDA and SQIVND (reference sequence). CDR3 coding DNA: TGTGCCAGTAGCCCCCTAGGATGGACCAAAAACATTCAGTACTTC. Amino acid sequence: CASSPLGWTKNIQYF.